One sample yielded the 19 T cell receptor beta chains listed below, sequenced in a study of cytomegalovirus exposure and HLA in healthy donors. The PCR employed 60 Vbeta primers together with 13 Jbeta primers. Sequencing used immunoSEQ multiplex PCR; TCRdb keeps in-frame clones, though not all of them. The sample lists about 180,000 clones; more than 65% were seen once. The sample taken for sequencing was PBMCs. The receptors here all came from a young woman in good health and CMV-seropositive.

This chain links TRBV2 with TRBJ2-7; possible D gene TRBD1, 6 bases. Germline CDR1 reads SNHLY; CDR2 reads FYNNEI. Deletions cut 6 bases from V and 0 bases from J, with 12 bases between. CDR3 length: 14 residues. Here the CDR3 reads CASSQTGASYEQYF. CDR3 nucleotides: TGTGCCAGCAGCCAGACAGGAGCCTCCTACGAGCAGTACTTC.

The chain employs TRBV12-1 and TRBJ2-5; TRBD1 is taken as the D call from the table, unchecked against the DNA. TRBV12-1 constitutes a pseudogene. The CDR3 covers 14 residues. The CDR3 coding sequence is TGTGCCAGCAGCTTGCCGGGACAGGGGGAGACCCAGTACTTC. Translated: CASSLPGQGETQYF.

The genes are TRBV10-2 and TRBJ2-7; D gene ambiguous. The CDR3 sequence is 12 residues long. Germline V gene sequence: CDR1 WSHSY, CDR2 SAAADI. Between the trimmed V and J ends, which lost 5 bases and 3 bases, there was a span of 8 bases. The CDR3 region has the DNA TGCGCCAGCAGTATTAACAGCTACGAGCAGTACTTC. This gives the protein CASSINSYEQYF.

The chain recombines TRBV7-8 with TRBJ1-2; the match to TRBD1 covers 7 bases. The V gene's germline CDR1 is SGHVS and CDR2 FQNEAQ. The CDR3 length is 14 residues. V was clipped by 1 base and J by 8 bases; unmatched bases: 7. The CDR3 DNA reads TGTGCCAGCAGCTTAGTTGGACAGGAGCTCGGCTACACCTTC. Translating gives CASSLVGQELGYTF.

The chain combines TRBV6-1 with TRBJ2-7; 11 nucleotides match TRBD1. The CDR3 covers 14 residues. In germline, CDR1 is MNHNS, CDR2 SASEGT. V was pared by 3 bases and J by 3 bases, with 1 base of the junction left unmatched. The CDR3 is CASSDGTGGYEQYF. CDR3 in DNA: TGTGCCAGCAGTGATGGGACAGGGGGCTACGAGCAGTACTTC.

The J gene is TRBJ2-7, the V gene TRBV5-1; tentative D call: TRBD2 (6 bases). Germline CDR1 reads SGHRS; CDR2 reads YFSETQ. Trimming left V 2 bases short and J 7 bases short, with 7 bases between. The CDR3 spans 11 residues. DNA for the CDR3: TGCGCCAGCAGCTTCGGGGGAGAGCAGTACTTC. It encodes CASSFGGEQYF.

The rearrangement links TRBV19 to TRBJ2-5; tentatively, D is TRBD2 (7 bases). Trimming took off 5 bases at V and 2 bases at J, with 18 bases between the two ends. Per the germline V gene, CDR1 is LNHDA and CDR2 is SQIVND (reference sequence). The CDR3 length is 16 residues. The DNA for the CDR3 is TGTGCCAGTAGTTCCCTGGTCGGGGGGCCTCAAGAGACCCAGTACTTC. The encoded protein is CASSSLVGGPQETQYF.

V usage is TRBV5-6 and J usage is TRBJ2-7; D unclear. Germline V gene data show CDR1 as SGHDT and CDR2 as YYEEEE. There are 15 residues in the CDR3. V shed 0 bases and J shed 5 bases, with 15 bases lying between them. The CDR3 reads CASSLGSRSWDEQYF. DNA for the CDR3: TGTGCCAGCAGCTTGGGCTCTAGGTCATGGGACGAGCAGTACTTC.

This clone was seen just once. The chain employs TRBV4-1 and TRBJ2-7; D gene ambiguous. Germline V lookup: CDR1 MGHRA, CDR2 YSYEKL. Trimming took 4 bases from V and 3 from J, leaving 16 bases between them. The CDR3 contains 15 residues. DNA for the CDR3: TGCGCCAGCAGCCTAACCCAGGAAAATCTCTACGAGCAGTACTTC. Encoded protein: CASSLTQENLYEQYF.

The V gene is TRBV11-3, the J gene TRBJ1-3; no firm D call. Germline values: CDR1 SGHNT, CDR2 YENEEA. The CDR3 contains 12 residues. Trimming stripped 1 base from V and 7 bases from J, with 5 bases between. CDR3 sequence: CASSLGLNTIYF. The CDR3 DNA follows: TGTGCCAGCAGCTTAGGTCTTAACACCATATATTTT. The complete variable domain, with remaining parts taken from reference TRBV11-3 and TRBJ1-3, reads EAGVVQSPRYKIIEKKQPVAFWCNPISGHNTLYWYLQNLGQGPELLIRYENEEAVDDSQLPKDRFSAERLKGVDSTLKIQPAELGDSAVYLCASSLGLNTIYFGEGSWLTVV.

The chain joins TRBV27 to TRBJ1-5; TRBD1 is a possible D gene (5 bases). Germline V lookup: CDR1 MNHEY, CDR2 SMNVEV (reference sequence). The CDR3 sequence is 13 residues long. Trimming removed 2 bases at V and 7 bases at J, with 9 bases between. The CDR3: CASSLGALQPQHF. CDR3 DNA: TGTGCCAGCAGTTTAGGGGCCTTGCAGCCCCAGCATTTT.

This clone is medium-sized. Different DNA sequences within this sample yield the same CDR3. The chain couples TRBV5-4 to TRBJ1-4, with D maybe TRBD1 (6 bases). V was shortened by 0 bases and J by 3 bases, with 6 bases between the two germline ends. CDR3 length: 14 amino acids. CDR1 is SGHNT and CDR2 is YYREEE in the germline V gene (reference sequence). The CDR3 region has the DNA TGTGCCAGCAGCTTGGAGGGGGCTAATGAAAAACTGTTTTTT. As protein: CASSLEGANEKLFF.

The rearrangement uses TRBV5-8 and TRBJ2-7; D is uncertain. Germline V gives CDR1 SGHTS, CDR2 YDEGEE. The CDR3 covers 13 residues. The V end was cut by 4 bases, the J end by 0 bases, with 8 bases between. In DNA form, the CDR3 reads TGTGCCAGCAGCCCCGTCGTCTCCTACGAGCAGTACTTC. Amino acid sequence: CASSPVVSYEQYF.

The genes are TRBV18 and TRBJ2-7; 9 bases are a match to TRBD2. The V gene end was trimmed by 0 bases and the J gene end by 0 bases; junction bases not matched to a gene: 3. This CDR3 is built from 16 residues. Germline assignment: CDR1 KGHSH and CDR2 LQKENI. CDR3 region: CASSPPSGGTSYEQYF. The CDR3 nucleotides are TGTGCCAGCTCACCACCAAGCGGGGGGACCTCCTACGAGCAGTACTTC.

The chain recombines TRBV6-6 with TRBJ2-1; D is perhaps TRBD1 (6 bases). Trimming removed 2 bases from V and 10 bases from J, with 18 bases in between. Germline CDR1 is MNHNY and CDR2 is SVGAGI (reference sequence). This CDR3 spans 15 amino acids. The CDR3 nucleotides are TGTGCCAGCAGTTACCCCGGGACGGGACAAAGAGAGCAGTTCTTC. Translating it yields CASSYPGTGQREQFF.

The chain couples TRBV28 to TRBJ2-3; no clear D. The germline gives CDR1 MDHEN, CDR2 SYDVKM. CDR3 length: 15 residues. Trimming stripped 5 bases from V and 6 bases from J, with 18 bases between. CDR3 residues: CASSTSALSRDTQYF. The CDR3 region has the DNA TGTGCCAGCAGTACCAGTGCCCTATCGAGGGATACGCAGTATTTT.

This rearrangement joins TRBV28 to TRBJ2-1; possibly TRBD1 for D (6 bases). The germline gives CDR1 MDHEN, CDR2 SYDVKM. The CDR3 spans 17 residues. Trimming took 8 bases from V and 8 from J, leaving 28 bases between them. In DNA, the CDR3 is TGTGCCAGCCTATACAGGGACGGGGTTGGGGCCGGCGATGAGCAGTTCTTC. The encoded protein is CASLYRDGVGAGDEQFF.

This clone turned up a few times. This chain's CDR3 is CASSSTSGGASEQFF. DNA of the CDR3: TGCGCCAGCAGCTCAACTAGCGGGGGGGCCTCTGAGCAGTTCTTC. The chain has TRBV5-1 and TRBJ2-1, with TRBD2 matching 13 bases. CDR3 length: 15 amino acids. The germline V gene has CDR1 SGHRS and CDR2 YFSETQ. V lost 3 bases and J lost 9; bases outside the gene matches: 6.

This chain links TRBV9 with TRBJ2-7; 7 nucleotides line up with TRBD2. This CDR3 has 14 amino acids. Germline V CDR1 and CDR2: SGDLS, YYNGEE. The V and J ends lost 0 bases and 2 bases, in that order; junction bases with no gene match: 2. CDR3 sequence: CASSVASGPYEQYF. DNA of the CDR3: TGTGCCAGCAGCGTAGCTAGCGGACCCTACGAGCAGTACTTC.